Listed here is a single T cell receptor beta chain. This sample is drawn from a study of blood T cell repertoires in COVID-19. Background on the study: Acute and convalescent COVID-19 samples came from the United States, Italy and Spain. PBMCs, B-cell-depleted T cells, or T cells provided the cDNA or gDNA that made up the material.

Looked up from germline, CDR1 is KGHDR and CDR2 is SFDVKD. This CDR3 spans 17 amino acids. The germline V and J ends were trimmed by 1 base and 0 bases, with 12 bases remaining between them. Source study methods: Nucleated cell number was recorded as an estimate derived from reference gene primer amplification. The assay was immunoSEQ multiplex PCR, and TCRdb's table has in-frame clones only and misses some. V and J calls and clone size follow that table, whereas D and trimming were derived from the DNA. The sample has roughly 110,000 clones, about 91% seen once. The sequenced material came from peripheral blood. V and J are TRBV24-1 and TRBJ1-5; D gene unclear. The origin of this receptor is a man in his fifties or sixties with active or convalescent COVID-19. The DNA for the CDR3 is TGTGCCACCAGTGATTTCGGAGGGATGAATAGCAATCAGCCCCAGCATTTT. The encoded protein is CATSDFGGMNSNQPQHF.